A selection of T cell receptor beta chains follows, all from one sample in a study of cytomegalovirus exposure and HLA in healthy donors. Clones were read by immunoSEQ multiplex PCR, and TCRdb kept only the in-frame ones, dropping some. This sample has roughly 100,000 clones, with around 75% found just once. Specimen: PBMCs. Receptor source: a man aged 40-55 years in good health and CMV-seronegative. Both conserved end residues are part of each CDR3. A D gene is named only where the DNA matches it firmly. Clone size is stated in some rows and not others, as once, few, many or a class when expanded.

DNA | CDR3 | size | V | D | J
TGTGCCTGGAGTGTAGGAACAGGGGGCGCGGGCGAGCAGTACTTC | CAWSVGTGGAGEQYF | - | TRBV30 | TRBD1 | TRBJ2-7
TGTGCCAGCACCCCGGGAGGGACAGCCTATGGCTACACCTTC | CASTPGGTAYGYTF | few | TRBV6-1 | TRBD1 | TRBJ1-2
TGTGCCAGCAGTTCGGGGGGAGAGAACACCGGGGAGCTGTTTTTT | CASSSGGENTGELFF | - | TRBV28 | TRBD2 | TRBJ2-2
TGTGCCAGCAGTGAATGGGGCGGTAACACTGAAGCTTTCTTT | CASSEWGGNTEAFF | - | TRBV25-1 | - | TRBJ1-1
TGTGCCAGCAGTCGGACTGAACAAGAGACCCAGTACTTC | CASSRTEQETQYF | - | TRBV6-1 | - | TRBJ2-5
TGCGCCAGCAGCCTACAGGGGGAGATGAACACTGAAGCTTTCTTT | CASSLQGEMNTEAFF | - | TRBV5-1 | TRBD1 | TRBJ1-1
TGCGCCAGCAGCCAGGAGGTCGCAATACGAAACACCATATATTTT | CASSQEVAIRNTIYF | few | TRBV4-1 | - | TRBJ1-3
TGCGCCAGCAGCCTTGGACTAGCGAGATCGTACAATGAGCAGTTCTTC | CASSLGLARSYNEQFF | - | TRBV5-1 | TRBD2 | TRBJ2-1
TGTGCCAGCAGCTTCCTACAGGGAACCTACGAGCAGTACTTC | CASSFLQGTYEQYF | - | TRBV13 | - | TRBJ2-7
TGCGCCAGCAGTGAAAGACAGGGCATGAACACTGAAGCTTTCTTT | CASSERQGMNTEAFF | once | TRBV4-1 | TRBD1 | TRBJ1-1
TGTGCCAGCAGCAAGAGGCGGGGGGCCTATGGCTACACCTTC | CASSKRRGAYGYTF | - | TRBV21-1 | - | TRBJ1-2
TGCGCCAGCAGCTCCCATACTAGCGGGGGGGATCTTGAGCAGTACTTC | CASSSHTSGGDLEQYF | - | TRBV5-1 | TRBD2 | TRBJ2-7
TGTGCCTGGAGGAATGACGGGGCTAGCGGATACAATGAGCAGTTCTTC | CAWRNDGASGYNEQFF | - | TRBV30 | TRBD2 | TRBJ2-1
TGTGCTAGCCATTGGGGAGGGCCAAATGAGCAGTTCTTC | CASHWGGPNEQFF | - | TRBV12-5 | TRBD2 | TRBJ2-1
TGTGCCAGCAGCTCTAGGGGTGGGGACAGGCGAACTATTGGGCAGTTCTTC | CASSSRGGDRRTIGQFF | - | TRBV7-6 | TRBD1 | TRBJ2-1
TGTGCCAGCAGCCGTGGACTAGCGGTCTACGAGCAGTACTTC | CASSRGLAVYEQYF | - | TRBV7-3 | TRBD2 | TRBJ2-7
TGTGCCAGCAGCAGGGACAGGGGGCTCGGCGTGAACACTGAAGCTTTCTTT | CASSRDRGLGVNTEAFF | - | TRBV5-4 | TRBD1 | TRBJ1-1
TGCGCCAGCAGCCAAGATCGTGATCGGGGGGGCCGAGATGAGCAGTTCTTC | CASSQDRDRGGRDEQFF | - | TRBV4-3 | TRBD2 | TRBJ2-1
TGTGCCAGCAGGCGGGCGAACGTTAACTATGGCTACACCTTC | CASRRANVNYGYTF | - | TRBV28 | - | TRBJ1-2
TGTGCCAGCAGCTTATCCCCCCAGGGGAGTTCCTACGAGCAGTACTTC | CASSLSPQGSSYEQYF | once | TRBV11-3 | - | TRBJ2-7
TGTTCCAGCAGCTTAGGACAGGCTGAAGCTTTCTTT | CSSSLGQAEAFF | - | TRBV7-9 | TRBD1 | TRBJ1-1
TGTGCCAGCAGTCCGACCGGGACTAGCGGGATACCTGAGCAGTTCTTC | CASSPTGTSGIPEQFF | - | TRBV27 | TRBD2 | TRBJ2-1
TGTGCCAGCAGTGACTCACCGGGAGGTCAGCCCCAGCATTTT | CASSDSPGGQPQHF | - | TRBV6-4 | - | TRBJ1-5
TGTGCCAGCAGCGCTGGGGAGCGGAGGGCCTACAATGAGCAGTTCTTC | CASSAGERRAYNEQFF | - | TRBV5-8 | - | TRBJ2-1
TGTGCCAGCAGCGTAGAGGGGGGACAGGCTTCCCGATACGAGCAGTACTTC | CASSVEGGQASRYEQYF | - | TRBV9 | TRBD1 | TRBJ2-7
TGTGCCAGCAGCTTAAGTCCGGCCAGGTCCTATGGCTACACCTTC | CASSLSPARSYGYTF | - | TRBV7-3 | - | TRBJ1-2
TGCGCCAGCAGCTTGTCCGGGACAGGGTTCAACACTGAAGCTTTCTTT | CASSLSGTGFNTEAFF | - | TRBV5-1 | TRBD1 | TRBJ1-1
TGTGCCAGCAGTCCACGGACAGGGGCAACTGAAGCTTTCTTT | CASSPRTGATEAFF | few | TRBV6-5 | TRBD1 | TRBJ1-1
TGTGCCAGCACCCCGGGTTTTTTGGGCCAAGAGACCCAGTACTTC | CASTPGFLGQETQYF | - | TRBV11-3 | - | TRBJ2-5
TGTGCCAGCAGCAGAGGGGGTTGGGACACCGGGGAGCTGTTTTTT | CASSRGGWDTGELFF | - | TRBV7-3 | - | TRBJ2-2
TGCGCCAGCAGCTTTACCGGGACCGGGGAGCTGTTTTTT | CASSFTGTGELFF | - | TRBV5-1 | - | TRBJ2-2
TGCAGCGTCAGACTAGCGGGAGGTCCAGGTTCGTACTTC | CSVRLAGGPGSYF | - | TRBV29-1 | TRBD2 | TRBJ2-7
TGCGCCAGCAGCCAAGGGAGACTAGCGGATCTCGGGGAGCTGTTTTTT | CASSQGRLADLGELFF | few | TRBV4-1 | TRBD2 | TRBJ2-2
TGTGCCAGCAGTCAGCGGGGGGATGAGCAGTTCTTC | CASSQRGDEQFF | - | TRBV27 | TRBD2 | TRBJ2-1
TGTGCCAGCAGCGGGGGGACGGGCGGGTATGAGCAGTTCTTC | CASSGGTGGYEQFF | - | TRBV7-2 | - | TRBJ2-1
TGTGCCTGTAGCGGAGGGGACACCGGGGAGCTGTTTTTT | CACSGGDTGELFF | - | TRBV30 | - | TRBJ2-2